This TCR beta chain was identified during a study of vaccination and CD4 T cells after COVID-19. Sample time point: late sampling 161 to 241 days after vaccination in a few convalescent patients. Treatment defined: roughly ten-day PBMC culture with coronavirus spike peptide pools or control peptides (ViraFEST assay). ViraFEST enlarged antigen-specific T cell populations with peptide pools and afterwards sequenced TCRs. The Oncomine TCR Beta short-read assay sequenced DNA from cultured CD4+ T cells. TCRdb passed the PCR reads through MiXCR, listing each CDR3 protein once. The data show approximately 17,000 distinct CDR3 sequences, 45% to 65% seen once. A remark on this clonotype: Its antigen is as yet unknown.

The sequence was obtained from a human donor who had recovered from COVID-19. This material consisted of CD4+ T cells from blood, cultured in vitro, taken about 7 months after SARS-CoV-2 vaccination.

The CDR3 here is CSARQGTTGELFF. DNA of the CDR3: TGCAGTGCTAGACAGGGGACCACCGGGGAGCTGTTTTTT. V usage is TRBV20-1 and J usage is TRBJ2-2, with D maybe TRBD1 (6 bases). This CDR3 is 13 amino acids long. CDR1 is DFQATT, CDR2 SNEGSKA, per germline (reference sequence). Trimming removed 2 bases at V and 4 bases at J, with 8 bases between.